This TCR beta chain was identified during a study of control samples from healthy donors and cancer patients. The protocol was immunoSEQ multiplex PCR, while the TCRdb copy is restricted to in-frame clones and leaves out a portion. The table shows about 160,000 clones, with roughly 95% occurring only once. The length of the CDR3 is 14 residues. Germline lookup yields CDR1 SEHNR and CDR2 FQNEAQ (reference sequence). V was clipped by 5 bases and J by 5 bases, with 15 bases between them. The sequence was obtained from a young woman in good health. This rearrangement joins TRBV7-9 to TRBJ1-2, with D possibly being TRBD1 (5 bases). Sequences were obtained from blood. The CDR3 sequence is CASSHPGLLYGYTF. The CDR3 nucleotides are TGTGCCAGCAGCCACCCGGGACTGTTGTATGGCTACACCTTC.